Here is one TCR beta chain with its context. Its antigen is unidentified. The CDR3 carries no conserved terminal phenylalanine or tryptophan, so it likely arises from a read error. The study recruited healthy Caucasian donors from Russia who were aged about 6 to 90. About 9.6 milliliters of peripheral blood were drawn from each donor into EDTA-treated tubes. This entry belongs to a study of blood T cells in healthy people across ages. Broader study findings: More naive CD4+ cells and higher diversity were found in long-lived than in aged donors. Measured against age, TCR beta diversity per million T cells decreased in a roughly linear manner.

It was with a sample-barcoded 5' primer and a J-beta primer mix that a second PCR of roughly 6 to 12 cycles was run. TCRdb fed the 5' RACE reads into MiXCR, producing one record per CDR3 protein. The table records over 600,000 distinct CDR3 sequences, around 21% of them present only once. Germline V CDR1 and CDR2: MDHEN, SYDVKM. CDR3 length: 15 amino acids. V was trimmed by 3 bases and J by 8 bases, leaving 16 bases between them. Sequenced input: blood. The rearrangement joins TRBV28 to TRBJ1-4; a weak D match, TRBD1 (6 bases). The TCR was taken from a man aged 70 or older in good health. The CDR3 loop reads CASSFITGLREKLFS. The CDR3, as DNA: TGTGCCAGCAGTTTTATAACAGGGCTTAGGGAAAAACTGTTTTCT.